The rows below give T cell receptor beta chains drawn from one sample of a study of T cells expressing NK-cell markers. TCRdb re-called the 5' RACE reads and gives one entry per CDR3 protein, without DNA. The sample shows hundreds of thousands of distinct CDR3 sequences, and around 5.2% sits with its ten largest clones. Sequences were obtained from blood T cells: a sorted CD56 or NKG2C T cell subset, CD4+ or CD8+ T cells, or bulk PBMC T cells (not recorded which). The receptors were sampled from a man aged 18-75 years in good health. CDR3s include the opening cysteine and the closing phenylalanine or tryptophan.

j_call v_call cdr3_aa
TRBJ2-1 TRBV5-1 CASSSLLAGGHNEQFF
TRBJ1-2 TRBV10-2 CASSELLQYGYGYTF
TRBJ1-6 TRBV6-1 CASMAGDRNNSPLHF
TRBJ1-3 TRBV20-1 CSARDPQRSGNTIYF
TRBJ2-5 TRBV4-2 CASSQILGTSGGQETQYF
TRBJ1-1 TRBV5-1 CASSSGSGTKSWNTEAFF
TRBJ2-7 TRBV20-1 CSAETDRPASYEQYF
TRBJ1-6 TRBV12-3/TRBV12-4 CASSLGGGGTNSPLHF
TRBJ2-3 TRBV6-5 CASSPQGAERDTQYF
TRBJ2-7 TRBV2 CASSLRGLDSYEQYF
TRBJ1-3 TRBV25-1 CASLDRGPGNTIYF
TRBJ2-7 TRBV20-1 CSASRDAYEQYF
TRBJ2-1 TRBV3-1 CASSQDASGGRYNEQFF
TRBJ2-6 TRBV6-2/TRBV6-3 CASCPKAGANVLTF
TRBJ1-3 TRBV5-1 CASSLASVGNSGNTIYF
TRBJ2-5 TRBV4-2 CASSRGTSNKFQETQYF
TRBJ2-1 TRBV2 CASRTADSYNEQFF
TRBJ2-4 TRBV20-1 CSARDKTGGNIQYF
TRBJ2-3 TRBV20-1 CSAPGRGGAGTDTQYF
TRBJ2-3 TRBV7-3 CASSARGLAGGPSTDTQYF
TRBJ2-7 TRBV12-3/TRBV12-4 CASSFRGRYEQYF
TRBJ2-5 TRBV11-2 CASSLAGARATQYF
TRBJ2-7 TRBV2 CASSEFRGSSYEQYF
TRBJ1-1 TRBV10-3 CAISEVSVGTEAFF
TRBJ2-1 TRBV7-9 CASSLVRGGGNEQFF
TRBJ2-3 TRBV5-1 CASSLRLDSSTDTQYF
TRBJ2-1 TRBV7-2 CASSSDSGTEQFF
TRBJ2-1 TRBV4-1 CASSQGGLAGTLRDEQFF
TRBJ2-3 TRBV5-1 CASSFTLGGAPRTDTQYF
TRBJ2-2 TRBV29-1 CSVALLGKQKTVGELFF
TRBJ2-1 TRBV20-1 CSAGQENNEQFF
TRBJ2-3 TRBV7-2 CASSYYSRDTQYF
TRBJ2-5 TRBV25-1 CASSAGRLAGAKETQYF
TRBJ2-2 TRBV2 CASTNQGGDGELFF
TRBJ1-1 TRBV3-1 CASSQDRATEAFF
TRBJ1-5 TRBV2 CASSDRLGNQPQHF
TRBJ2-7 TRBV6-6 CASSPYWGEQYF
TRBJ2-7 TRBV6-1 CASSEALSRARPYEQYF
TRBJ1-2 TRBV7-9 CASSLARGTNYGYTF
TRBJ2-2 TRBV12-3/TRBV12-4 CASSFLPQGLTGELFF
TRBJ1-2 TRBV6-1 CASTTGRYGYTF
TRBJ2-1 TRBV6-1 CASRSYGEQFF
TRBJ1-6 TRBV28 CASSFRRDYNSPLHF
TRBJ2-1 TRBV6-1 CASSEEQGAYVEQFF
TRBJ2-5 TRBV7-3 CASSEGPASETQYF
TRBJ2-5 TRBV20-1 CSALDSYQETQYF
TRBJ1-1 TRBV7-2 CASSLADRGAEAFF